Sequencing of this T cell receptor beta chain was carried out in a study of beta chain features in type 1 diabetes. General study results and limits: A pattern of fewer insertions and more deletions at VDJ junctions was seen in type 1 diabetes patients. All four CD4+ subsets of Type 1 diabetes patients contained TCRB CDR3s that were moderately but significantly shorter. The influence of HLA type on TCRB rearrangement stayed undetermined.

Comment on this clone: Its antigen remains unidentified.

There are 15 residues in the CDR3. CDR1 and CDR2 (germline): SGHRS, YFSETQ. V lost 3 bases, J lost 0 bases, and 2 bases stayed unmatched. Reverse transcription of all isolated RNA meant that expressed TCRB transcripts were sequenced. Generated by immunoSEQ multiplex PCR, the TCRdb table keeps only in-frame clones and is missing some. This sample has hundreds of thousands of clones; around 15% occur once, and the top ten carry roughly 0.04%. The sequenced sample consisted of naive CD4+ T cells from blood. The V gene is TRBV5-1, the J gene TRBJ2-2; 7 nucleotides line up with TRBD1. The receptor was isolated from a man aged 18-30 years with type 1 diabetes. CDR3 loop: CASSSGGSNTGELFF. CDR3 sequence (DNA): TGCGCCAGCAGCTCAGGGGGATCGAACACCGGGGAGCTGTTTTTT.